One sample yielded the 29 T cell receptor beta chains listed below, sequenced in a study of blood T cell repertoires in COVID-19. Assay: immunoSEQ multiplex PCR; the TCRdb copy retains only in-frame clones and omits some. Of 200,000 to 250,000 clones in the sample, under 90% are singletons; the top ten hold about 9.8%. Sequencing input: PBMCs or T cells enriched from blood (not recorded which). These receptors were collected from a woman aged 45-60 years with acute COVID-19.

This chain connects TRBV18 to TRBJ2-2; no clear D. The germline gives CDR1 KGHSH, CDR2 LQKENI. The length of the CDR3 is 15 residues. V lost 3 bases and J 7 bases, leaving 15 bases between the germline ends. CDR3 nucleotide sequence: TGTGCCAGCTCACCTCTGGCGGCCCATGGCGGGGAGCTGTTTTTT. Amino acids: CASSPLAAHGGELFF.

With respect to this clone: Other nucleotide sequences in the sample specify the same CDR3. The chain combines TRBV5-4 with TRBJ1-2; D may be TRBD1 (5 bases). V was pared by 0 bases and J by 7 bases, with 10 bases between. This CDR3 region has 13 residues. Germline-derived CDR1 and CDR2 are SGHNT and YYREEE (reference sequence). CDR3 bases: TGTGCCAGCAGCTTGGGCAGGGAGGTTGGCTACACCTTC. This translates into CASSLGREVGYTF.

This clone was found once. The rearrangement links TRBV18 to TRBJ1-6; maybe TRBD1 (6 bases). V was shortened by 0 bases and J by 7 bases, with 10 bases between the two germline ends. CDR3 length equals 15 residues. The germline V gene encodes CDR1 KGHSH and CDR2 LQKENI. The CDR3 loop reads CASSPPSGANSPLHF. In DNA, the CDR3 is TGTGCCAGCTCACCACCGTCAGGGGCAAATTCACCCCTCCACTTT.

Comment on this clone: Distinct nucleotide sequences in the sample also encode this CDR3. The V call is TRBV2, the J call TRBJ2-3; possibly TRBD1 for D (5 bases). The CDR3 covers 12 residues. Between the trimmed V and J ends, which lost 6 bases and 2 bases, there was a span of 6 bases. From germline, CDR1 is SNHLY and CDR2 FYNNEI. The CDR3 here is CASRDNTDTQYF. CDR3 bases: TGTGCCAGCAGGGACAACACAGATACGCAGTATTTT.

V and J are TRBV6-5 and TRBJ2-2; no firm D call. The V and J ends lost 7 bases and 2 bases respectively, with 14 bases between them. The CDR3 runs 15 residues. In germline, CDR1 is MNHEY, CDR2 SVGAGI. The CDR3 region is CASKFASLNTGELFF. The DNA of the CDR3 is TGTGCCAGCAAGTTCGCCTCACTTAACACCGGGGAGCTGTTTTTT.

This chain uses TRBV6-5 with TRBJ2-1; a weak D match, TRBD2 (6 bases). The CDR3 loop spans 16 amino acids. Trimming stripped 0 bases from V and 4 bases from J, with 13 bases between. Germline CDR1 MNHEY, CDR2 SVGAGI. The CDR3 sequence is CASSYSIQRAYNEQFF. Here the CDR3 DNA reads TGTGCCAGCAGTTACTCGATCCAGCGGGCGTACAATGAGCAGTTCTTC.

This clone occurred once. The chain employs TRBV2 and TRBJ2-3, with D possibly being TRBD1 (5 bases). The length of the CDR3 is 14 residues. Looked up from germline, CDR1 is SNHLY and CDR2 is FYNNEI. V lost 6 bases and J 6 bases, leaving 16 bases between the germline ends. This chain's CDR3 is CASSWQGERDTQYF. CDR3 nucleotide sequence: TGTGCCAGCAGCTGGCAGGGTGAAAGGGATACGCAGTATTTT.

CDR3 bases: TGTGCCAGCAGCTTCCTCACAGGAGCTAACTATGGCTACACCTTC. It encodes CASSFLTGANYGYTF. The chain carries TRBV7-2 and TRBJ1-2; weak D call: TRBD1 (5 bases). Germline CDR1 SGHTA, CDR2 FQGNSA. V lost 3 bases and J lost 0, with 11 bases in between. The CDR3 sequence is 15 residues long.

The V and J genes are TRBV6-5 and TRBJ1-5; D is ambiguous. Trimming removed 6 bases from V and 4 bases from J, with 10 bases in between. The length of the CDR3 is 13 residues. Germline V gene sequence: CDR1 MNHEY, CDR2 SVGAGI. CDR3 amino acids: CASSLTQNQPQHF. CDR3 DNA: TGTGCCAGCAGCCTTACACAGAATCAGCCCCAGCATTTT.

This chain joins TRBV5-4 and TRBJ2-7, with TRBD1 matching 7 bases. Germline assignment: CDR1 SGHNT and CDR2 YYREEE (reference sequence). The CDR3 consists of 14 residues. Trimming at V came to 0 bases and at J to 6 bases, leaving 6 bases not matched to a gene. In DNA, the CDR3 is TGTGCCAGCAGCTTGGGACAGGGATTTTTCGAGCAGTACTTC. Translating gives CASSLGQGFFEQYF.

The chain employs TRBV28 and TRBJ1-5, with 7 nucleotides matching TRBD1. V lost 6 bases and J lost 3; bases outside the gene matches: 8. CDR3 length equals 15 residues. The germline gives CDR1 MDHEN, CDR2 SYDVKM. The CDR3 region is CASRKQGSANQPQHF. Here the CDR3 DNA reads TGTGCCAGCAGAAAACAGGGGTCGGCCAATCAGCCCCAGCATTTT.

The chain is built from TRBV7-2 and TRBJ2-2; 7 nucleotides match TRBD1. Germline V gives CDR1 SGHTA, CDR2 FQGNSA. The CDR3 runs 15 residues. V lost 10 bases and J lost 1; bases outside the gene matches: 9. CDR3 in amino acids: CATLQGQKNTGELFF. CDR3 DNA: TGTGCCACCCTGCAGGGACAGAAGAACACCGGGGAGCTGTTTTTT.

The rearrangement joins TRBV24-1 to TRBJ2-1; D unresolved. V lost 1 base, J lost 0 bases, and 12 bases lay in between. The CDR3 is made up of 17 amino acids. From germline, CDR1 is KGHDR and CDR2 SFDVKD. The CDR3 loop is CATSDFLPGSSYNEQFF. DNA for the CDR3: TGTGCCACCAGTGATTTTTTGCCTGGTAGCTCCTACAATGAGCAGTTCTTC.

The chain uses TRBV28 and TRBJ2-3; 7 bases are a match to TRBD2. The germline V gene encodes CDR1 MDHEN and CDR2 SYDVKM. This CDR3 has 17 residues. The J segment lost 2 bases and the V segment lost 5 bases, leaving 13 bases of the junction unmatched. In DNA, the CDR3 is TGTGCCAGCAGTCCCCACCGAACTAGCGCGGTCACAGATACGCAGTATTTT. Protein: CASSPHRTSAVTDTQYF.

The chain is built from TRBV2 and TRBJ2-3; D uncertain. Germline CDR1 reads SNHLY; CDR2 reads FYNNEI. The CDR3 extends over 14 amino acids. The germline V and J ends were trimmed by 5 bases and 0 bases, with 9 bases remaining between them. The CDR3 nucleotides read TGTGCCAGCAGTCCAGGATTAAGCACAGATACGCAGTATTTT. It codes for CASSPGLSTDTQYF.

This chain uses TRBV14 with TRBJ1-4, with 7 nucleotides matching TRBD1. V lost 3 bases, J lost 10 bases, and 11 bases stayed unmatched. The germline V gene has CDR1 SGHDN and CDR2 FVKESK. The CDR3 runs to 15 residues. The CDR3 DNA reads as TGTGCCAGCAGCCACAAAACAGGGGAATGGGGAAAACTGTTTTTT. This gives the protein CASSHKTGEWGKLFF.

This chain connects TRBV7-2 to TRBJ2-7; 8 bases agree with TRBD2. Germline lookup yields CDR1 SGHTA and CDR2 FQGNSA. This CDR3 comprises 16 residues. V lost 1 base to trimming and J lost 7 bases; unmatched junction nucleotides: 12. The CDR3 DNA sequence: TGTGCCAGCAGCTTAGTCTCTTTGGCGGGGGGTTATGAGCAGTACTTC. Translation: CASSLVSLAGGYEQYF. The full variable domain, rest sourced from reference TRBV7-2 and TRBJ2-7, is GAGVSQSPSNKVTEKGKDVELRCDPISGHTALYWYRQSLGQGLEFLIYFQGNSAPDKSGLPSDRFSAERTGGSVSTLTIQRTQQEDSAVYLCASSLVSLAGGYEQYFGPGTRLTVT.

The chain has TRBV5-1 and TRBJ2-1; 9 bases are shared with TRBD1. V dropped 3 bases and J dropped 8; count of bases not matched to a gene: 6. This CDR3 has 14 residues. The germline V gene encodes CDR1 SGHRS and CDR2 YFSETQ. CDR3 bases: TGCGCCAGCAGCTGGACGGGACAGGGTGATGAGCAGTTCTTC. Translated: CASSWTGQGDEQFF. Together with reference TRBV5-1 and TRBJ2-1, the CDR3 gives the full variable domain: KAGVTQTPRYLIKTRGQQVTLSCSPISGHRSVSWYQQTPGQGLQFLFEYFSETQRNKGNFPGRFSGRQFSNSRSEMNVSTLELGDSALYLCASSWTGQGDEQFFGPGTRLTVL.

The rearrangement links TRBV24-1 to TRBJ2-7; 10 bases agree with TRBD1. The germline gives CDR1 KGHDR, CDR2 SFDVKD. The CDR3 runs to 12 residues. V trimming: 9 bases; J trimming: 5 bases; junction bases outside the gene matches: 3. The CDR3 region has the DNA TGTGCCACCGGGGACAGGGGAGACGAGCAGTACTTC. Translation gives CATGDRGDEQYF.

This clone has just one count. V and J are TRBV9 and TRBJ2-5; 13 bases are shared with TRBD2. The V segment lost 0 bases and the J segment 5 bases; nucleotides outside the gene matches: 7. Germline CDR1 is SGDLS and CDR2 is YYNGEE. The CDR3 is 17 amino acids. In nucleotides, the CDR3 is TGTGCCAGCAGCGTAGGGCTCGGGACTAGCGGGATGGAGACCCAGTACTTC. It yields the protein CASSVGLGTSGMETQYF. Complete variable domain (other parts from reference TRBV9 and TRBJ2-5): DSGVTQTPKHLITATGQRVTLRCSPRSGDLSVYWYQQSLDQGLQFLIQYYNGEERAKGNILERFSAQQFPDLHSELNLSSLELGDSALYFCASSVGLGTSGMETQYFGPGTRLLVL.

Turning to this clone: One end of the junction is discordant with germline, which a read error may explain. The V gene is TRBV4-2, the J gene TRBJ2-3; D not certain. Germline V gene data show CDR1 as LGHNA and CDR2 as YNFKEQ. This CDR3 comprises 14 residues. This CDR3 reads CASSQGTDTDTQYF. CDR3 DNA sequence: TGTGCCAGCAGTCAAGGAACAGACACAGATACGCAGTATTTT.

This chain connects TRBV7-8 to TRBJ1-2; possibly TRBD1 for D (6 bases). The CDR3 is 12 residues long. The ends were cut back, 5 bases at V and 8 bases at J, with 12 bases in the middle. The germline CDR1 and CDR2 sequences are SGHVS and FQNEAQ. CDR3 coding DNA: TGTGCCAGCAGCCCTACAGGGTACGGCTACACCTTC. Translation: CASSPTGYGYTF.

This chain connects TRBV6-5 to TRBJ2-1; 7 bases map to TRBD2. Germline CDR1 is MNHEY and CDR2 is SVGAGI. Trimming at V came to 5 bases and at J to 8 bases, leaving 3 bases not matched to a gene. The CDR3 covers 12 residues. DNA for the CDR3: TGTGCCAGCAGTCCCCGGGGGGATGAGCAGTTCTTC. It translates to CASSPRGDEQFF.

CDR3 residues: CASSPGQNYEQYF. For the CDR3, the DNA is TGTGCCAGCAGCCCGGGACAGAACTACGAGCAGTACTTC. The rearrangement links TRBV11-3 to TRBJ2-7, with 7 bases aligning to TRBD1. The junction had 4 bases not matched to a gene; V was cut back by 5 bases and J by 3 bases. CDR1 is SGHNT and CDR2 is YENEEA in the germline V gene. The CDR3 is 13 residues long.

The V gene is TRBV5-4, the J gene TRBJ2-5; TRBD1 matches 9 bases. The germline CDR1 and CDR2 sequences are SGHNT and YYREEE (reference sequence). The CDR3 is made up of 15 amino acids. The V gene end was trimmed by 2 bases and the J gene end by 5 bases; junction bases not matched to a gene: 7. The CDR3 DNA reads as TGTGCCAGCAGCTTCCCGACAGGGGGGGTGGAGACCCAGTACTTC. Translation gives CASSFPTGGVETQYF.

J is TRBJ1-2 and V is TRBV6-5; the match to TRBD1 covers 8 bases. V shed 7 bases and J 7 bases; nucleotides not matched to a gene: 11. This CDR3 region has 14 residues. The germline CDR1 and CDR2 sequences are MNHEY and SVGAGI. The DNA for the CDR3 is TGTGCCAGCACTAAAATTCAGGGGGCGGGTGGCTACACCTTC. Encoded protein: CASTKIQGAGGYTF.

The chain recombines TRBV28 with TRBJ1-1; tentative D call: TRBD1 (6 bases). This CDR3 comprises 16 residues. Per the germline V gene, CDR1 is MDHEN and CDR2 is SYDVKM. V shed 4 bases and J shed 1 base, with 16 bases lying between them. CDR3 loop: CASSSPPGAGNTEAFF. In DNA form, the CDR3 reads TGTGCCAGCAGTTCCCCCCCAGGGGCGGGGAACACTGAAGCTTTCTTT. Full variable domain (remainder filled in from reference TRBV28 and TRBJ1-1): DVKVTQSSRYLVKRTGEKVFLECVQDMDHENMFWYRQDPGLGLRLIYFSYDVKMKEKGDIPEGYSVSREKKERFSLILESASTNQTSMYLCASSSPPGAGNTEAFFGQGTRLTVV.

This clone was detected only a few times. In the same sample, other DNA sequences code for this CDR3. J is TRBJ2-3 and V is TRBV7-2; 8 positions match TRBD2. J gave up 2 bases and V 0 bases, and 7 bases lay outside the gene matches. The CDR3 spans 17 residues. Germline CDR1 is SGHTA and CDR2 is FQGNSA. The CDR3 sequence is CASSLALLAGPTDTQYF. CDR3 nucleotides: TGTGCCAGCAGCTTAGCGCTCCTAGCGGGTCCCACAGATACGCAGTATTTT. Drawing the rest from reference TRBV7-2 and TRBJ2-3, the complete variable domain is GAGVSQSPSNKVTEKGKDVELRCDPISGHTALYWYRQSLGQGLEFLIYFQGNSAPDKSGLPSDRFSAERTGGSVSTLTIQRTQQEDSAVYLCASSLALLAGPTDTQYFGPGTRLTVL.

The table lists this clone with a count of one. The rearrangement links TRBV4-2 to TRBJ2-7; 8 positions agree with TRBD1. Trimming cost V 4 bases and J 3 bases; bases outside gene matches: 5. Looked up from germline, CDR1 is LGHNA and CDR2 is YNFKEQ. The CDR3 spans 14 residues. As DNA, the CDR3 is TGTGCCAGCAGCCCAACCGGACAGGGCTACGAGCAGTACTTC. This gives the protein CASSPTGQGYEQYF.